This TCR beta chain was recovered during a study of T cell repertoires in cytomegalovirus infection. Study outcomes and limitations: HLA-C-restricted CMV clonotypes gave the most frequent clonotype in two of eight donors.

This clonotype was detected a few times. The antigen is undetermined. TCRdb passed the reads through MiXCR, listing each CDR3 protein once. Of some 900,000 distinct CDR3 sequences listed, around a third are singletons. This TCR was recovered from a human donor in good health (CMV status not recorded). Some clones in this sample may be carry-over from other donors' samples. The sample here was cultured CD8+ T cells from PBMCs, taken from culture after CMV antigen stimulation.

This CDR3 is CASSPSGILGETQYF. In DNA, the CDR3 is TGCGCCAGCAGTCCTAGCGGGATATTGGGAGAGACCCAGTACTTC. The chain links TRBV5-1 to TRBJ2-5; 9 bases match TRBD2. The CDR3 loop spans 15 amino acids. The germline V gene has CDR1 SGHRS and CDR2 YFSETQ. The V gene end was trimmed by 5 bases and the J gene end by 4 bases; junction bases not matched to a gene: 9. Filled out from reference TRBV5-1 and TRBJ2-5, the complete variable domain reads KAGVTQTPRYLIKTRGQQVTLSCSPISGHRSVSWYQQTPGQGLQFLFEYFSETQRNKGNFPGRFSGRQFSNSRSEMNVSTLELGDSALYLCASSPSGILGETQYFGPGTRLLVL.